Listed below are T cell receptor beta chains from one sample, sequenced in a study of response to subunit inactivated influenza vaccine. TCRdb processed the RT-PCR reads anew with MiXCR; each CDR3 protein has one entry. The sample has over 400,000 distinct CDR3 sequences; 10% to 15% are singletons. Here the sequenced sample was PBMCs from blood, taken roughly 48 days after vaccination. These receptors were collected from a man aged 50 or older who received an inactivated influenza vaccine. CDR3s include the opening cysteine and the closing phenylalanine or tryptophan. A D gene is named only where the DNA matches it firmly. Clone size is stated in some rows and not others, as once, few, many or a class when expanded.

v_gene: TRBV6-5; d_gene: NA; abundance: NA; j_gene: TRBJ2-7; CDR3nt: TGTGCCAGCAGTTACTCGTCCAGCGGTCCTAACTACGAGCAGTACTTC; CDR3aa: CASSYSSSGPNYEQYF
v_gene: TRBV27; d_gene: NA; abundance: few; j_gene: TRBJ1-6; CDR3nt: TGTGCCAGCAGTTTAATTGGGTCACCCCTCCACTTT; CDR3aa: CASSLIGSPLHF
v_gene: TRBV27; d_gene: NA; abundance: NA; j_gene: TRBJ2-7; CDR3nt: TGTGCCAGCAAGCTTACCGGACTTGTCGGAGAGCAGTACTTC; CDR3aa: CASKLTGLVGEQYF
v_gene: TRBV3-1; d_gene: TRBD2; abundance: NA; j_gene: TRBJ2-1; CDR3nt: TGTGCCAGCAGCCAAGTCCGGGGGGGCCTTGAGAATGAGCAGTTCTTC; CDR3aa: CASSQVRGGLENEQFF
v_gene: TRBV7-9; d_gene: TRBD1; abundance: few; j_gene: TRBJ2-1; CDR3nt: TGTGCCAGCAGCAGAGGACAGGGGGGTAATGAGCAGTTCTTC; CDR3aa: CASSRGQGGNEQFF
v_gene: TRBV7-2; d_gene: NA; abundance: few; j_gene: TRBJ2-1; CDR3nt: TGTGCCAGCAGCTCAGCCGGTGAGCAGTTCTTC; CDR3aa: CASSSAGEQFF
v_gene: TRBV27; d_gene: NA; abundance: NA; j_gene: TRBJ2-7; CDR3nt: TGTGCCGCGGGCCAGAGCGTCTATTCCTACGAGCAGTACTTC; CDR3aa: CAAGQSVYSYEQYF
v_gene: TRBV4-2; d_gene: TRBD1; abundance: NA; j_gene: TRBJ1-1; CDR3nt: TGTGCCAGCAGCCAAACAGGGGGCGGAACTGAAGCTTTCTTT; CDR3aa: CASSQTGGGTEAFF
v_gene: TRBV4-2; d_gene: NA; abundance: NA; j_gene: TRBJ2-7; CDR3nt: TGTGCCAGCAGCCAAGGAGTTGGCGGTGAATACGAGCAGTACTTC; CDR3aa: CASSQGVGGEYEQYF
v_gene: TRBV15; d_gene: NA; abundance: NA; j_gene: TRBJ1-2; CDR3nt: TGTGCCACCAGCGGGGGGGTCAGGGATGGCTACACCTTC; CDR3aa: CATSGGVRDGYTF
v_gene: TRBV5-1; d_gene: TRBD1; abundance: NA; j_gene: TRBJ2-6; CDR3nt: TGCGCCAGCAGAAACCGGGACAGGGCTGCCGGGGCCAACGTCCTGACTTTC; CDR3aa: CASRNRDRAAGANVLTF
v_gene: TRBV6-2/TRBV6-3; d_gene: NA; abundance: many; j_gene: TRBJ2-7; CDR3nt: TGTGCCAGCAGTACCCTCTACGAGCAGTACTTC; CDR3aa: CASSTLYEQYF
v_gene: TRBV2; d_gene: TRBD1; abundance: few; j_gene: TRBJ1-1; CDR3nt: TGTGCCAGCAGTGAACAGGGGGCCGGCACTGAAGCTTTCTTT; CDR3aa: CASSEQGAGTEAFF
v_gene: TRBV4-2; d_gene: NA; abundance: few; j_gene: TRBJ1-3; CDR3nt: TGTGCCAGCAGCCAGGTATCTGGGCAGGCGAATCCCACCCGGTCCTCTGGAAACACCATATATTTT; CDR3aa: CASSQVSGQANPTRSSGNTIYF
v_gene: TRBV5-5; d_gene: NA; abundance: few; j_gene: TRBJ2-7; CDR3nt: TGTGCCAGCATCGCTCAGGGCTACGAGCAGTACTTC; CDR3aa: CASIAQGYEQYF